This T cell receptor beta chain was sequenced during a study of cytomegalovirus exposure and HLA in healthy donors. General observations from the study: Reported performance of the classifier showed diagnosis of cytomegalovirus status with high specificity and sensitivity.

At the time of sampling, donors were nominally healthy, though unrecorded immune exposures were likely. V gave up 3 bases and J gave up 4 bases, with 9 bases separating them. This CDR3 is built from 14 residues. Per germline, CDR1 SGHTA and CDR2 FQGNSA. Note on this clone: Its antigen is undetermined.

PCR employed 60 Vbeta and 13 Jbeta primers. The protocol was immunoSEQ multiplex PCR, while the TCRdb copy is restricted to in-frame clones and leaves out a portion. The sample lists 100,000 to 150,000 clones; about 80% were seen once. This TCR derives from a man aged 25-40 years in good health and CMV-seronegative. The sequencing input was PBMCs. The chain uses TRBV7-2 and TRBJ2-2; a possible D gene is TRBD1 (6 bases). The CDR3 DNA is TGTGCCAGCAGCTTGCAACAGGGCACCGGGGAGCTGTTTTTT. Translating it yields CASSLQQGTGELFF.